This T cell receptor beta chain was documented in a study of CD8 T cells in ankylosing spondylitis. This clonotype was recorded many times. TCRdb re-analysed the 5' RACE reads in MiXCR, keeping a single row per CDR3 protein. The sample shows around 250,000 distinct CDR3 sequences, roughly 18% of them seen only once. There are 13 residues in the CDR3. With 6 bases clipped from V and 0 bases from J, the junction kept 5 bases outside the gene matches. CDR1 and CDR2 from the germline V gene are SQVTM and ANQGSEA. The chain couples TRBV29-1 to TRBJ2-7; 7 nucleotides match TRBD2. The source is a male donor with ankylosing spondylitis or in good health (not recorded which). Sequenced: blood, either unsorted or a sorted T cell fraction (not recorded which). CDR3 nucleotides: TGCAGCGTAAGCGGGATGGCCTCCTACGAGCAGTACTTC. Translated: CSVSGMASYEQYF.